The rows below give T cell receptor beta chains drawn from one sample of a study of T-cell reconstitution after alpha-beta-depleted transplantation in children. TCRdb reprocessed the PCR reads via MiXCR and lists one record per CDR3 protein. This table holds a few hundred thousand distinct CDR3 sequences, approximately 20% found once. The sequences come from PBMCs from the stem cell graft donor, collected from the stem cell graft. These receptors were obtained from a human donor who donated a stem cell graft to a child with acute lymphoblastic leukemia. Both conserved end residues are part of each CDR3. D genes are given only for firm matches. The listing skips clone size in some rows; elsewhere it reads once, few, many or a size class.

V gene: TRBV4-2
J gene: TRBJ2-1
D gene: TRBD2
clone size: -
CDR3 DNA: TGTGCCAGCAGCCAAGATTCGGGAGGGCCGTATGAGCAGTTCTTC
CDR3 protein: CASSQDSGGPYEQFF

V gene: TRBV11-2
J gene: TRBJ1-4
D gene: -
clone size: few
CDR3 DNA: TGTGCCAGCAGCTTAGAAGGCAGGGGACGAACTAATGAAAAACTGTTTTTT
CDR3 protein: CASSLEGRGRTNEKLFF

V gene: TRBV12-3/TRBV12-4
J gene: TRBJ2-1
D gene: -
clone size: many
CDR3 DNA: TGTGCCAGCAGGACCTCGGTCAATGAGCAGTTCTTC
CDR3 protein: CASRTSVNEQFF

V gene: TRBV29-1
J gene: TRBJ2-7
D gene: -
clone size: -
CDR3 DNA: TGCAGCGTTGAAGATTTTAGCGGCAACGAGCAGTACTTC
CDR3 protein: CSVEDFSGNEQYF

V gene: TRBV6-6
J gene: TRBJ1-5
D gene: TRBD1
clone size: -
CDR3 DNA: TGTGCCAGCAGGGGACAGTCCAATCAGCCCCAGCATTTT
CDR3 protein: CASRGQSNQPQHF

V gene: TRBV7-8
J gene: TRBJ2-2
D gene: TRBD2
clone size: -
CDR3 DNA: TGTGCCAGCAGCGCTAGCGGGAACACCGGGGAGCTGTTTTTT
CDR3 protein: CASSASGNTGELFF

V gene: TRBV11-2
J gene: TRBJ2-3
D gene: -
clone size: few
CDR3 DNA: TGTGCCAGCAGCTTCGACATAGATACGCAGTATTTT
CDR3 protein: CASSFDIDTQYF

V gene: TRBV20-1
J gene: TRBJ2-3
D gene: -
clone size: -
CDR3 DNA: TGCAGTGCTAGCCCAAGGTCCGCCCTGGCGGAGAGGCTAGATACGCAGTATTTT
CDR3 protein: CSASPRSALAERLDTQYF

V gene: TRBV18
J gene: TRBJ2-5
D gene: -
clone size: few
CDR3 DNA: TGTGCCAGCTCACCAAGAACCGAGACCCAGTACTTC
CDR3 protein: CASSPRTETQYF

V gene: TRBV2
J gene: TRBJ2-1
D gene: TRBD1
clone size: few
CDR3 DNA: TGTGCCACCGGGACAGTCTCCTACAATGAGCAGTTCTTC
CDR3 protein: CATGTVSYNEQFF

V gene: TRBV5-5
J gene: TRBJ2-7
D gene: TRBD1
clone size: -
CDR3 DNA: TGTGCCAGCAGCCGCGCCGGGACAGCCTCCTACGAGCAGTACTTC
CDR3 protein: CASSRAGTASYEQYF

V gene: TRBV27
J gene: TRBJ2-3
D gene: -
clone size: few
CDR3 DNA: TGTGCCAGCAGTCCCTGGGGGGGCACAGATACGCAGTATTTT
CDR3 protein: CASSPWGGTDTQYF

V gene: TRBV5-1
J gene: TRBJ2-2
D gene: -
clone size: few
CDR3 DNA: TGCGCCAGCAGCTTATTAGGGATAACTACCTACACCGGGGAGCTGTTTTTT
CDR3 protein: CASSLLGITTYTGELFF

V gene: TRBV4-1
J gene: TRBJ1-2
D gene: TRBD1
clone size: -
CDR3 DNA: TGCGCCAGCAGCCAAGCTTTGAGGGGGCGAATGGATGGCTACACCTTC
CDR3 protein: CASSQALRGRMDGYTF

V gene: TRBV5-1
J gene: TRBJ2-2
D gene: TRBD2
clone size: -
CDR3 DNA: TGCGCCAGCAGCTTTTGGTCGTCTAGCGGGACCGGGGAGCTGTTTTTT
CDR3 protein: CASSFWSSSGTGELFF

V gene: TRBV27
J gene: TRBJ2-7
D gene: TRBD1
clone size: few
CDR3 DNA: TGTGCCAGCAGTCTCAGGGGGTTCAACTCCTACGAGCAGTACTTC
CDR3 protein: CASSLRGFNSYEQYF

V gene: TRBV4-2
J gene: TRBJ2-7
D gene: TRBD2
clone size: few
CDR3 DNA: TGTGCCAGCAGCCAAGAGAGCGGGGGCGGGGAGCAGTACTTC
CDR3 protein: CASSQESGGGEQYF

V gene: TRBV2
J gene: TRBJ2-3
D gene: -
clone size: -
CDR3 DNA: TGTGCCAGCAGTAGTATGGGATATCCAGATACGCAGTATTTT
CDR3 protein: CASSSMGYPDTQYF

V gene: TRBV5-1
J gene: TRBJ2-1
D gene: -
clone size: -
CDR3 DNA: TGCGCCAGCAGCCCCCCCATGAGCTCCTACAATGAGCAGTTCTTC
CDR3 protein: CASSPPMSSYNEQFF

V gene: TRBV25-1
J gene: TRBJ1-1
D gene: -
clone size: -
CDR3 DNA: TGTGCCAGCAGTGAAGCAGGGTCCAACACTGAAGCTTTCTTT
CDR3 protein: CASSEAGSNTEAFF

V gene: TRBV4-1
J gene: TRBJ2-1
D gene: -
clone size: few
CDR3 DNA: TGCGCCAGCAGCCAAGGGAGGGCCCTGCAATCCCCAAAATTCGATGAGCAGTTCTTC
CDR3 protein: CASSQGRALQSPKFDEQFF

V gene: TRBV12-5
J gene: TRBJ2-1
D gene: -
clone size: -
CDR3 DNA: TGTGCTAGTGGTTTGGTCGCAGACAATGAGCAGTTCTTC
CDR3 protein: CASGLVADNEQFF

V gene: TRBV4-1
J gene: TRBJ2-2
D gene: -
clone size: -
CDR3 DNA: TGCGCCAGCAGCCATCCCCTCGGAGGGGCCGCCGGGGAGCTGTTTTTT
CDR3 protein: CASSHPLGGAAGELFF